A selection of T cell receptor beta chains follows, all from one sample in a study of blood T cell repertoires in COVID-19. TCRdb's table, derived via immunoSEQ multiplex PCR, lists solely in-frame clones and lacks some. The sample yields about 150,000 clones, about 89% seen once. The specimen sequenced was peripheral blood. The source is a man aged 50-59 years who had recovered from COVID-19. Both conserved end residues are part of each CDR3. D genes are given only for firm matches. Size values are once, few and many counts, or a class for expanded clones, and some rows have none.

J gene: TRBJ2-3; clone size: NA; V gene: TRBV7-9; D gene: NA; CDR3 DNA: TGTGCCAGCAGCTTCTCAGATACGCAGTATTTT; CDR3 protein: CASSFSDTQYF
J gene: TRBJ1-1; clone size: NA; V gene: TRBV19; D gene: TRBD1; CDR3 DNA: TGTGCCAGTAGTATGGGGCTAGGGGGCCTCTATGAAGCTTTCTTT; CDR3 protein: CASSMGLGGLYEAFF
J gene: TRBJ2-1; clone size: once; V gene: TRBV3-1/TRBV3-2; D gene: TRBD2; CDR3 DNA: TGTGCCAGCAGCCAAAATGGACTAGCGGGGTTTTACAATGAGCAGTTCTTC; CDR3 protein: CASSQNGLAGFYNEQFF
J gene: TRBJ2-3; clone size: NA; V gene: TRBV30; D gene: NA; CDR3 DNA: TGTGCCTGGAGTTTTGCAGGGAGCACAGATACGCAGTATTTT; CDR3 protein: CAWSFAGSTDTQYF
J gene: TRBJ1-6; clone size: NA; V gene: TRBV9; D gene: TRBD1; CDR3 DNA: TGTGCCAGCAGCGTAGGTTTGCAGGGGGGCGCTTCACCCCTCCACTTT; CDR3 protein: CASSVGLQGGASPLHF
J gene: TRBJ2-1; clone size: NA; V gene: TRBV4-3; D gene: NA; CDR3 DNA: TGCGCCAGCAGCTGGCGGGGTGACAATGAGCAGTTCTTC; CDR3 protein: CASSWRGDNEQFF
J gene: TRBJ2-7; clone size: NA; V gene: TRBV5-1; D gene: NA; CDR3 DNA: TGCGCCAGCAGTCTACAGGGTGACTACGAGCAGTACTTC; CDR3 protein: CASSLQGDYEQYF
J gene: TRBJ1-3; clone size: NA; V gene: TRBV6-2/TRBV6-3; D gene: NA; CDR3 DNA: TGTGCCAGCAGTTCCGCGGTATACTCTGGAAACACCATATATTTT; CDR3 protein: CASSSAVYSGNTIYF
J gene: TRBJ1-2; clone size: NA; V gene: TRBV4-2; D gene: TRBD1; CDR3 DNA: TGTGCCAGCAGCCAAAGGACAGGGACGTATGGCTACACCTTC; CDR3 protein: CASSQRTGTYGYTF
J gene: TRBJ2-3; clone size: NA; V gene: TRBV4-1; D gene: TRBD2; CDR3 DNA: TGCGCCAGCAGCCAAGGGCCTAGCGGGGGGGCCGTGGATACGCAGTATTTT; CDR3 protein: CASSQGPSGGAVDTQYF
J gene: TRBJ1-4; clone size: NA; V gene: TRBV5-1; D gene: NA; CDR3 DNA: TGCGCCAGCAGCTTGGCACCCCTCGACAGAGCTAATGAAAAACTGTTTTTT; CDR3 protein: CASSLAPLDRANEKLFF
J gene: TRBJ1-1; clone size: NA; V gene: TRBV3-1/TRBV3-2; D gene: NA; CDR3 DNA: TGTGCCAGCAGCCAAGATCTGAGGACTGAAGCTTTCTTT; CDR3 protein: CASSQDLRTEAFF
J gene: TRBJ1-6; clone size: few; V gene: TRBV5-6; D gene: NA; CDR3 DNA: TGTGCCAGCAGCTTAACTAGCATGGGGCTGAGCTCCTATAATTCACCCCTCCACTTT; CDR3 protein: CASSLTSMGLSSYNSPLHF
J gene: TRBJ1-5; clone size: NA; V gene: TRBV5-6; D gene: TRBD1; CDR3 DNA: TGTGCCAGCACCCAAGGAGCACAGGGGGCATCCCAGCCCCAGCATTTT; CDR3 protein: CASTQGAQGASQPQHF
J gene: TRBJ1-2; clone size: NA; V gene: TRBV23-1; D gene: TRBD1; CDR3 DNA: TGCGCCAGCTTGGACAGGAACTATGGCTACACCTTC; CDR3 protein: CASLDRNYGYTF
J gene: TRBJ2-4; clone size: NA; V gene: TRBV5-1; D gene: NA; CDR3 DNA: TGCGCCAGCAGCTTGGGACAGCAAAACATTCAGTACTTC; CDR3 protein: CASSLGQQNIQYF
J gene: TRBJ1-6; clone size: NA; V gene: TRBV3-1/TRBV3-2; D gene: TRBD1; CDR3 DNA: TGTGCCAGCAGTCCTGACAGGGGGCTCGCACCCCTCCACTTT; CDR3 protein: CASSPDRGLAPLHF
J gene: TRBJ1-2; clone size: NA; V gene: TRBV9; D gene: TRBD1; CDR3 DNA: TGTGCCAGCAGCTGGGAGGACAGGGGAGTTGCTGGCTACACCTTC; CDR3 protein: CASSWEDRGVAGYTF
J gene: TRBJ2-5; clone size: once; V gene: TRBV5-1; D gene: TRBD2; CDR3 DNA: TGCGCCAGCAGCTCGGGGCGGGGGATCCTCCAAGAGACCCAGTACTTC; CDR3 protein: CASSSGRGILQETQYF
J gene: TRBJ1-2; clone size: NA; V gene: TRBV18; D gene: TRBD1; CDR3 DNA: TGTGCCAGCTCACCAAGGACAGGGGCCCCCGGCTACACCTTC; CDR3 protein: CASSPRTGAPGYTF
J gene: TRBJ2-7; clone size: NA; V gene: TRBV7-6; D gene: TRBD2; CDR3 DNA: TGTGCCAGCGTCCCGGCGGGGGAAGACTACGAGCAGTACTTC; CDR3 protein: CASVPAGEDYEQYF
J gene: TRBJ1-1; clone size: NA; V gene: TRBV18; D gene: NA; CDR3 DNA: TGTGCCAGCTCACGGTACGCCGGTGGAGGGTTGAACACTGAAGCTTTCTTT; CDR3 protein: CASSRYAGGGLNTEAFF